Below are 31 T cell receptor beta chains sequenced from a single sample in a study of Ad26.COV2.S vaccination and SARS-CoV-2 variants. Specified treatment: roughly 20 received Ad26.COV2.S at low or high dose, single or two shots; about five received placebo; per-sample allocation not given. The samples date from day 63 after the first vaccine or placebo injection. Some clones are missing from TCRdb's copy, which holds only in-frame ones; the method was immunoSEQ multiplex PCR. Among under 600,000 clones, about 88% were seen once, and the ten largest hold 1.7%. This material consisted of peripheral blood, taken in a trial of Ad26.COV2.S vaccine versus placebo. All receptors derive from a person aged 18-65 years who received the Ad26.COV2.S COVID-19 vaccine or a placebo.

V and J are TRBV4-2 and TRBJ2-1; 8 bases agree with TRBD2. This CDR3 has 17 amino acids. V trimming: 3 bases; J trimming: 0 bases; junction bases outside the gene matches: 7. The germline gives CDR1 LGHNA, CDR2 YNFKEQ. Written as DNA, the CDR3 is TGTGCCAGCAGCCACTCCGGGAGGGGGAGCTCCTACAATGAGCAGTTCTTC. This encodes CASSHSGRGSSYNEQFF.

The chain uses TRBV14 and TRBJ1-2; possibly TRBD1 for D (5 bases). Trimming pared 3 bases from V and 4 bases from J, leaving 9 bases between. The germline gives CDR1 SGHDN, CDR2 FVKESK. The CDR3 spans 13 residues. CDR3 protein: CASSHGGTYGYTF. The CDR3 coding sequence is TGTGCCAGCAGCCACGGGGGGACCTATGGCTACACCTTC.

The V and J genes are TRBV4-2 and TRBJ1-5, with 9 bases that match TRBD1. Germline V lookup: CDR1 LGHNA, CDR2 YNFKEQ. This CDR3 contains 17 residues. V was pared by 1 base and J by 3 bases, with 7 bases of the junction left unmatched. CDR3 sequence (DNA): TGTGCCAGCAGCCAAGTCGTCGGGACAGGGAACAATCAGCCCCAGCATTTT. This sequence encodes CASSQVVGTGNNQPQHF.

The chain is built from TRBV20-1 and TRBJ1-4, with 8 bases fitting TRBD1. J was trimmed by 1 base and V by 3 bases; bases with no gene match: 7. The CDR3 totals 16 residues. From germline, CDR1 is DFQATT and CDR2 SNEGSKA (reference sequence). CDR3 in DNA: TGCAGTGCTAGTATGCAGGGGGCAGGAACTAATGAAAAACTGTTTTTT. Its protein is CSASMQGAGTNEKLFF.

CDR3 coding DNA: TGTGCCAGCAGTAGCTGGGGGTCATACAATGAGCAGTTCTTC. It yields the protein CASSSWGSYNEQFF. The chain carries TRBV7-2 and TRBJ2-1; either TRBD1 or TRBD2 may supply D (5 bases each). V was pared by 6 bases and J by 4 bases, with 13 bases between. CDR3 length: 14 residues. Germline V lookup: CDR1 SGHTA, CDR2 FQGNSA.

The V call is TRBV11-1, the J call TRBJ1-1; no clear D. The V gene lost 4 bases and the J gene lost 1 base, with 7 bases spanning the gap. This CDR3 has 13 residues. CDR1 and CDR2 (germline): SGHAT, FQDESV (reference sequence). The CDR3 region has the DNA TGTGCCAGCAGCTGGACGGAGAACACTGAAGCTTTCTTT. This translates into CASSWTENTEAFF.

Only one count was recorded for this clone. The chain joins TRBV3-1 (or the pseudogene TRBV3-2) to TRBJ1-4; the match to TRBD1 covers 9 bases. The CDR3 has 16 residues. The germline gives CDR1 LGHDT, CDR2 YNNKEL (reference sequence). J gave up 3 bases and V 4 bases, and 6 bases lay outside the gene matches. As DNA, the CDR3 is TGTGCCAGCAGCCTCCGGGACAGGGTAGCTAATGAAAAACTGTTTTTT. Translating it yields CASSLRDRVANEKLFF.

The chain uses TRBV7-2 and TRBJ2-2; D unclear. Germline CDR1 is SGHTA and CDR2 is FQGNSA. CDR3 length: 14 residues. The V and J ends lost 7 bases and 0 bases respectively, with 9 bases between them. CDR3 sequence: CASTLDPNTGELFF. The CDR3 DNA reads TGTGCCAGCACCCTGGACCCGAACACCGGGGAGCTGTTTTTT. The whole variable domain, filled in from reference TRBV7-2 and TRBJ2-2, reads GAGVSQSPSNKVTEKGKDVELRCDPISGHTALYWYRQSLGQGLEFLIYFQGNSAPDKSGLPSDRFSAERTGGSVSTLTIQRTQQEDSAVYLCASTLDPNTGELFFGEGSRLTVL.

J is TRBJ2-7 and V is TRBV11-2, with 7 bases lining up with TRBD2. V was clipped by 1 base and J by 4 bases; unmatched bases: 7. CDR1 and CDR2 (germline): SGHAT, FQNNGV. There are 15 residues in the CDR3. Here the CDR3 reads CASSLGGGSGYEQYF. The DNA of the CDR3 is TGTGCCAGCAGCTTAGGGGGCGGGAGTGGGTACGAGCAGTACTTC.

This clone has a handful of counts. The V call is TRBV28, the J call TRBJ1-2; a weak D match, TRBD1 (6 bases). Deletions cut 3 bases from V and 2 bases from J, with 13 bases between. The CDR3 is made up of 15 amino acids. Germline loops: CDR1 MDHEN, CDR2 SYDVKM. The CDR3 DNA follows: TGTGCCAGCAGTTTTGTGGGACACCCCAACTATGGCTACACCTTC. Translation gives CASSFVGHPNYGYTF.

The rearrangement uses TRBV18 and TRBJ1-4; 7 bases line up with TRBD1. The length of the CDR3 is 14 residues. The junction had 7 bases not matched to a gene; V was cut back by 6 bases and J by 6 bases. The germline V gene has CDR1 KGHSH and CDR2 LQKENI. DNA of the CDR3: TGTGCCAGCTCGGAGACAGGGCTTGATGAAAAACTGTTTTTT. Its protein product is CASSETGLDEKLFF. The entire variable domain, with the rest obtained from reference TRBV18 and TRBJ1-4, is as follows: NAGVMQNPRHLVRRRGQEARLRCSPMKGHSHVYWYRQLPEEGLKFMVYLQKENIIDESGMPKERFSAEFPKEGPSILRIQQVVRGDSAAYFCASSETGLDEKLFFGSGTQLSVL.

The chain joins TRBV14 to TRBJ1-1; possibly TRBD1 for D (6 bases). V was pared by 0 bases and J by 3 bases, with 17 bases between. This CDR3 contains 17 residues. Germline V gene lookup returns CDR1 SGHDN and CDR2 FVKESK. CDR3 DNA: TGTGCCAGCAGCCAAGACAGGGGTTTTAAGATCTACACTGAAGCTTTCTTT. It specifies CASSQDRGFKIYTEAFF.

The gene calls are TRBV5-1 and TRBJ2-1; the D is unclear. Germline V gene sequence: CDR1 SGHRS, CDR2 YFSETQ. V gave up 0 bases and J gave up 4 bases, with 11 bases separating them. The CDR3 loop spans 15 amino acids. CDR3 protein: CASSLDELRYNEQFF. CDR3 bases: TGCGCCAGCAGCTTGGATGAACTTAGATACAATGAGCAGTTCTTC.

The rearrangement joins TRBV19 to TRBJ1-5; D uncertain. The CDR3 totals 14 residues. The germline gives CDR1 LNHDA, CDR2 SQIVND (reference sequence). Trimming left V 1 base short and J 7 bases short, with 11 bases between. The CDR3, as DNA: TGTGCCAGTAGTATAGTGGGTGCCGGCCAGCCCCAGCATTTT. Amino acids: CASSIVGAGQPQHF.

The genes are TRBV4-1 and TRBJ2-1; D not certain. Germline assignment: CDR1 MGHRA and CDR2 YSYEKL. V shed 4 bases and J shed 5 bases, with 12 bases lying between them. This CDR3 comprises 14 residues. The CDR3 protein is CASSPRLGHNEQFF. CDR3 nucleotide sequence: TGCGCCAGCAGCCCCCGTTTAGGGCACAATGAGCAGTTCTTC.

The V and J genes are TRBV11-3 and TRBJ2-2, with D maybe TRBD2 (7 bases). V lost 3 bases and J 5 bases, leaving 13 bases between the germline ends. The germline CDR1 and CDR2 sequences are SGHNT and YENEEA. The CDR3 extends over 15 amino acids. The CDR3 loop reads CASSLGGLRTGELFF. For the CDR3, the DNA is TGTGCCAGCAGCTTGGGGGGGCTGAGAACCGGGGAGCTGTTTTTT. Variable domain in full (rest from reference TRBV11-3 and TRBJ2-2): EAGVVQSPRYKIIEKKQPVAFWCNPISGHNTLYWYLQNLGQGPELLIRYENEEAVDDSQLPKDRFSAERLKGVDSTLKIQPAELGDSAVYLCASSLGGLRTGELFFGEGSRLTVL.

The chain has TRBV29-1 and TRBJ2-3; D remains unclear. CDR3 length: 11 amino acids. Trimming stripped 5 bases from V and 3 bases from J, with 6 bases between. The germline gives CDR1 SQVTM, CDR2 ANQGSEA. CDR3 residues: CSVQRTDTQYF. The CDR3, as DNA: TGCAGCGTTCAGAGAACAGATACGCAGTATTTT.

This clone has a handful of counts. The chain has TRBV2 and TRBJ1-5, with a possible D match to TRBD1 (5 bases). The V end lost 7 bases, the J end lost 0 bases, and 10 bases lay between the germline ends. Germline V lookup: CDR1 SNHLY, CDR2 FYNNEI. The CDR3 totals 14 residues. In DNA, the CDR3 is TGTGCCAGCACACGGGGGTATAGCAATCAGCCCCAGCATTTT. It is translated as CASTRGYSNQPQHF.

The V and J genes are TRBV18 and TRBJ1-2, with D uncertain. Germline assignment: CDR1 KGHSH and CDR2 LQKENI. Trimming pared 3 bases from V and 5 bases from J, leaving 13 bases between. This CDR3 is 14 amino acids long. The CDR3 nucleotides read TGTGCCAGCTCACCTACGGACTCCCCTTATGGCTACACCTTC. It specifies CASSPTDSPYGYTF.

V gene TRBV25-1 combines with J gene TRBJ2-1; possibly TRBD2 for D (6 bases). The germline V gene has CDR1 MGHDK and CDR2 SYGVNS. Trimming took 1 base from V and 0 from J, leaving 10 bases between them. The CDR3 is 16 residues long. The CDR3 region is CASSECPGSSYNEQFF. In nucleotides, the CDR3 is TGTGCCAGCAGTGAATGTCCCGGGAGCTCCTACAATGAGCAGTTCTTC.

The V call is TRBV3-1 (or the pseudogene TRBV3-2), the J call TRBJ1-3; D may be TRBD1 (6 bases). V was cut by 0 bases and J by 0 bases, with 15 bases left in between. This CDR3 is 18 amino acids long. In germline, CDR1 is LGHDT, CDR2 YNNKEL (reference sequence). DNA for the CDR3: TGTGCCAGCAGCCAAGACTACAACAGGGCCCGCTCTGGAAACACCATATATTTT. As protein: CASSQDYNRARSGNTIYF.

The genes are TRBV2 and TRBJ2-5; either TRBD1 or TRBD2 may fit D (5 bases each). V was shortened by 6 bases and J by 4 bases, with 21 bases between the two germline ends. The germline V gene has CDR1 SNHLY and CDR2 FYNNEI. The CDR3 length is 16 residues. The CDR3 DNA reads TGTGCCAGCAGGGGACGAGCCGGGATATCCTTAGAGACCCAGTACTTC. Its translation is CASRGRAGISLETQYF.

The chain combines TRBV15 with TRBJ2-5, with 9 bases that match TRBD2. J gave up 14 bases and V 2 bases, and 6 bases lay outside the gene matches. The CDR3 is 12 amino acids. The germline V gene encodes CDR1 LNHNV and CDR2 YYDKDF (reference sequence). The CDR3 DNA reads as TGTGCCACCAGCAGAACTAGCGGGCCCGTCTACTTC. Its translation is CATSRTSGPVYF.

The chain employs TRBV9 and TRBJ1-2, with 9 bases that match TRBD1. This CDR3 spans 14 amino acids. Germline V gives CDR1 SGDLS, CDR2 YYNGEE. V shed 2 bases and J 7 bases; nucleotides not matched to a gene: 6. CDR3 coding DNA: TGTGCCAGCAGCGTCAACCCGACAGGGGGTGGCTACACCTTC. Its protein product is CASSVNPTGGGYTF.

The CDR3 here is CASSLTSGRADTQYF. CDR3 nucleotide sequence: TGTGCCAGCAGCTTGACTAGCGGGAGGGCAGATACGCAGTATTTT. The chain is built from TRBV7-2 and TRBJ2-3, with TRBD2 identical over 14 bases. This CDR3 has 15 amino acids. Germline V gene data show CDR1 as SGHTA and CDR2 as FQGNSA. The trim removed 3 bases at V and 4 bases at J, leaving 0 bases unmatched.

V usage is TRBV4-1 and J usage is TRBJ1-2, with TRBD1 as a possible D gene (5 bases). V was clipped by 1 base and J by 4 bases, with 10 bases between them. Germline CDR1 and CDR2: MGHRA and YSYEKL. This CDR3 spans 14 amino acids. This CDR3 is CASSQATGSYGYTF. The CDR3 DNA follows: TGCGCCAGCAGCCAAGCCACAGGCAGCTATGGCTACACCTTC.

The V call is TRBV6-6, the J call TRBJ2-2; D remains ambiguous. CDR1 and CDR2 (germline): MNHNY, SVGAGI (reference sequence). This CDR3 has 16 residues. V dropped 6 bases and J dropped 0 bases, with 14 bases sitting between them. CDR3 sequence reads: CASSRTTEPNTGELFF. In nucleotides, the CDR3 is TGTGCCAGCAGCCGAACGACGGAACCGAACACCGGGGAGCTGTTTTTT.

The rearrangement links TRBV7-9 to TRBJ2-7; 8 positions agree with TRBD1. This CDR3 spans 15 amino acids. CDR1 and CDR2 (germline): SEHNR, FQNEAQ (reference sequence). V lost 4 bases to trimming and J lost 6 bases; unmatched junction nucleotides: 11. The CDR3 reads CASSSGQGLVSEQYF. The CDR3, as DNA: TGTGCCAGCAGCTCCGGACAGGGTTTGGTCAGCGAGCAGTACTTC.

The rearrangement uses TRBV5-1 and TRBJ2-1; no firm D call. V lost 5 bases, J lost 5 bases, and 17 bases lay in between. The CDR3 runs 15 residues. Germline CDR1 reads SGHRS; CDR2 reads YFSETQ. The DNA for the CDR3 is TGCGCCAGCAGGGTACCCGGGCGAATGGACAATGAGCAGTTCTTC. It translates to CASRVPGRMDNEQFF. Using reference TRBV5-1 and TRBJ2-1 for the parts outside the CDR3, the full variable domain is KAGVTQTPRYLIKTRGQQVTLSCSPISGHRSVSWYQQTPGQGLQFLFEYFSETQRNKGNFPGRFSGRQFSNSRSEMNVSTLELGDSALYLCASRVPGRMDNEQFFGPGTRLTVL.

The rearrangement links TRBV18 to TRBJ1-4; D gene unclear. With 5 bases removed from V and 8 bases from J, the gap between germline ends came to 15 bases. The CDR3 is made up of 14 amino acids. Germline-derived CDR1 and CDR2 are KGHSH and LQKENI. CDR3 amino acids: CASSADGPGEKLFF. The CDR3 DNA reads as TGTGCCAGCTCAGCGGACGGCCCCGGGGAAAAACTGTTTTTT.

This clone turned up a few times. The chain uses TRBV10-1 and TRBJ2-7; D possibly matches TRBD1 or TRBD2 (6 bases each). The ends were cut back, 10 bases at V and 5 bases at J, with 30 bases in the middle. The CDR3 is 17 residues long. Per germline, CDR1 WNHNN and CDR2 SYGVQD (reference sequence). The CDR3 spells CANDRPGRGRGDNEQYF. Written as DNA, the CDR3 is TGCGCCAACGATCGACCCGGGCGGGGCAGGGGTGATAACGAGCAGTACTTC.